The next 32 T cell receptor beta chains were all read from a single sample in a study of blood T cell repertoires in COVID-19. Assay: immunoSEQ multiplex PCR; the TCRdb copy retains only in-frame clones and omits some. The sample records about 39,000 clones, about 85% being singletons. The sample comprised peripheral blood. The source is a man in his sixties with acute or convalescent COVID-19.

V and J are TRBV5-5 and TRBJ1-2, with a tentative D call TRBD1 (5 bases). This CDR3 region has 13 residues. Looked up from germline, CDR1 is SGHKS and CDR2 is YYEKEE (reference sequence). Trimming pared 4 bases from V and 0 bases from J, leaving 7 bases between. The CDR3 DNA reads TGTGCCAGCAGCCCGACAGCTAACTATGGCTACACCTTC. Its translation is CASSPTANYGYTF.

This sequence joins TRBV7-9 and TRBJ2-3; 10 positions agree with TRBD2. Looked up from germline, CDR1 is SEHNR and CDR2 is FQNEAQ (reference sequence). Unmatched junction bases numbered 11, after V lost 4 bases and J lost 10 bases. There are 15 residues in the CDR3. The CDR3 spells CASSSPGTSAHPQYF. The CDR3 DNA reads as TGTGCCAGCAGCTCCCCCGGGACTAGCGCTCATCCGCAGTATTTT.

This clone was recorded once. The chain links TRBV10-2 to TRBJ2-7; 11 nucleotides align to TRBD2. Losses at the gene ends were 6 bases for V and 6 bases for J; bases not matched to a gene: 16. Per the germline V gene, CDR1 is WSHSY and CDR2 is SAAADI. CDR3 size: 17 residues. The CDR3 spells CASRTGTSGPEWGEQYF. For the CDR3, the DNA is TGCGCCAGCAGAACCGGGACTAGCGGACCTGAATGGGGCGAGCAGTACTTC.

This chain joins TRBV29-1 and TRBJ1-3; 7 bases line up with TRBD1. CDR1 and CDR2 (germline): SQVTM, ANQGSEA. V lost 3 bases to trimming and J lost 6 bases; unmatched junction nucleotides: 11. The CDR3 runs to 15 residues. The CDR3 DNA reads TGCAGCGTTGAGGACAGGCAAAGAGGTCTAAACACCATATATTTT. This translates into CSVEDRQRGLNTIYF.

There are a few counts of this clone. V usage is TRBV6-5 and J usage is TRBJ2-7, with 9 positions matching TRBD1. V dropped 6 bases and J dropped 3; count of bases not matched to a gene: 6. Per germline, CDR1 MNHEY and CDR2 SVGAGI. This CDR3 contains 14 residues. CDR3 sequence (DNA): TGTGCCAGCAGGAGGGACAGGGTGAACTACGAGCAGTACTTC. Translating it yields CASRRDRVNYEQYF.

CDR3 nucleotides: TGCAGTGCCGCGGGAATTTATGGCTACACCTTC. The encoded protein is CSAAGIYGYTF. The V call is TRBV20-1, the J call TRBJ1-2; D ambiguous. CDR3 size: 11 residues. Per the germline V gene, CDR1 is DFQATT and CDR2 is SNEGSKA (reference sequence). V was pared by 6 bases and J by 5 bases, with 10 bases between.

The V call is TRBV5-8, the J call TRBJ1-3; no firm D call. Germline V gives CDR1 SGHTS, CDR2 YDEGEE. The CDR3 is made up of 15 amino acids. V gave up 7 bases and J gave up 2 bases, with 16 bases separating them. CDR3 in DNA: TGTGCCAGCGCGCGGCGGCCCCTAACTGGAAACACCATATATTTT. This sequence encodes CASARRPLTGNTIYF.

This sequence joins TRBV5-4 and TRBJ2-7; D might be TRBD2 (5 bases). The CDR3 totals 14 residues. The germline CDR1 and CDR2 sequences are SGHNT and YYREEE (reference sequence). V was pared by 2 bases and J by 1 base, with 10 bases between. The CDR3 DNA sequence: TGTGCCAGCAGCTTTGGAGCGGTTTCCTACGAGCAGTACTTC. This codes for CASSFGAVSYEQYF.

The chain uses TRBV5-1 and TRBJ1-3; D uncertain. Germline values: CDR1 SGHRS, CDR2 YFSETQ. CDR3 size: 15 residues. Trimming shortened V by 0 bases and J by 0 bases, and 7 bases separated the two germline ends. For the CDR3, the DNA is TGCGCCAGCAGCTTGGCCGCCGGCTCTGGAAACACCATATATTTT. This gives the protein CASSLAAGSGNTIYF.

The chain employs TRBV7-2 and TRBJ1-5; no definite D call. The CDR3 has 15 residues. The V end lost 5 bases, the J end lost 4 bases, and 15 bases lay between the germline ends. Germline CDR1 reads SGHTA; CDR2 reads FQGNSA. CDR3 loop: CASSATGLGNQPQHF. The CDR3 nucleotides are TGTGCCAGCAGCGCAACGGGGTTGGGGAATCAGCCCCAGCATTTT.

The J gene is TRBJ2-2, the V gene TRBV2; D not resolved. The CDR3 is 14 amino acids. Trimming shortened V by 8 bases and J by 0 bases, and 10 bases separated the two germline ends. The germline gives CDR1 SNHLY, CDR2 FYNNEI. In DNA, the CDR3 is TGTGCCAGCCGCGCTCCGGCGAACACCGGGGAGCTGTTTTTT. Translation: CASRAPANTGELFF. Drawing the rest from reference TRBV2 and TRBJ2-2, the complete variable domain is EPEVTQTPSHQVTQMGQEVILRCVPISNHLYFYWYRQILGQKVEFLVSFYNNEISEKSEIFDDQFSVERPDGSNFTLKIRSTKLEDSAMYFCASRAPANTGELFFGEGSRLTVL.

This chain links TRBV23-1 with TRBJ2-5; 10 bases are shared with TRBD1. TRBV23-1 is an ORF, with its function uncertain. Germline trimming cut 7 bases from V and 5 bases from J; bases unmatched to any gene: 7. The CDR3 is 14 residues long. In nucleotides, the CDR3 is TGCGCCAGCACTCCGGGACAGGGGAGGGAGACCCAGTACTTC. This gives the protein CASTPGQGRETQYF.

This chain joins TRBV6-1 and TRBJ2-7, with D possibly TRBD2 on 8 matching bases. V lost 3 bases and J 0 bases, leaving 24 bases between the germline ends. Germline V gene sequence: CDR1 MNHNS, CDR2 SASEGT. The CDR3 runs to 19 residues. The CDR3 sequence is CASSDPFPSTGTSSYEQYF. CDR3 nucleotide sequence: TGTGCCAGCAGTGACCCCTTTCCCTCGACAGGGACTAGCTCCTACGAGCAGTACTTC.

The table lists this clone with a few counts. The rearrangement links TRBV6-1 to TRBJ2-1; 9 nucleotides agree with TRBD1. Germline CDR1 and CDR2: MNHNS and SASEGT. Losses at the gene ends were 4 bases for V and 5 bases for J; bases not matched to a gene: 9. CDR3 size: 16 residues. CDR3 amino acids: CASSARDREINNEQFF. CDR3 coding DNA: TGTGCCAGCAGTGCACGGGACAGGGAAATCAACAATGAGCAGTTCTTC.

This clone appeared a single time. This chain uses TRBV30 with TRBJ2-7; TRBD1 agrees at 8 bases. The germline CDR1 and CDR2 sequences are GTSNPN and SVGIG (reference sequence). The length of the CDR3 is 15 residues. Germline trimming cut 0 bases from V and 1 base from J; bases unmatched to any gene: 5. CDR3 residues: CAWSVRGQASYEQYF. The CDR3 DNA reads as TGTGCCTGGAGTGTACGGGGACAGGCTTCCTACGAGCAGTACTTC. The whole variable domain, remainder taken from reference TRBV30 and TRBJ2-7, is SQTIHQWPATLVQPVGSPLSLECTVEGTSNPNLYWYRQAAGRGLQLLFYSVGIGQISSEVPQNLSASRPQDRQFILSSKKLLLSDSGFYLCAWSVRGQASYEQYFGPGTRLTVT.

The rearrangement uses TRBV7-3 and TRBJ2-5; TRBD1 might be the D (6 bases). The CDR3 covers 14 residues. Trimming took off 5 bases at V and 0 bases at J, with 10 bases between the two ends. Germline V gene data show CDR1 as SGHTA and CDR2 as FQGTGA. The CDR3 protein is CASSLQGNQETQYF. CDR3 bases: TGTGCCAGCAGCCTCCAGGGGAACCAAGAGACCCAGTACTTC.

The rearrangement uses TRBV19 and TRBJ2-2; D may be TRBD2 (5 bases). Germline V CDR1 and CDR2: LNHDA, SQIVND (reference sequence). Trimming cost V 2 bases and J 4 bases, with 8 bases left between them. This CDR3 spans 14 amino acids. The CDR3 coding sequence is TGTGCCAGTAGTATAACGGGATTCACCGGGGAGCTGTTTTTT. Translating gives CASSITGFTGELFF.

The rearrangement joins TRBV19 to TRBJ2-1; D might be TRBD2 (6 bases). The V gene's germline CDR1 is LNHDA and CDR2 SQIVND (reference sequence). The CDR3 runs to 17 residues. Trimming left V 5 bases short and J 0 bases short, with 17 bases between. In DNA, the CDR3 is TGTGCCAGTAGTCCGGGGGTCACTCTGTCCTCCTACAATGAGCAGTTCTTC. This gives the protein CASSPGVTLSSYNEQFF. Combining the CDR3 with reference TRBV19 and TRBJ2-1 gives the whole variable domain DGGITQSPKYLFRKEGQNVTLSCEQNLNHDAMYWYRQDPGQGLRLIYYSQIVNDFQKGDIAEGYSVSREKKESFPLTVTSAQKNPTAFYLCASSPGVTLSSYNEQFFGPGTRLTVL.

The rearrangement uses TRBV9 and TRBJ2-2; 8 positions match TRBD1. Germline V gene sequence: CDR1 SGDLS, CDR2 YYNGEE. Unmatched junction bases numbered 6, after V lost 4 bases and J lost 1 base. This CDR3 region has 16 residues. Here the CDR3 DNA reads TGTGCCAGCAGCCCGAGACAGGGGCTGAACACCGGGGAGCTGTTTTTT. Residues: CASSPRQGLNTGELFF.

This clone was observed a single time. The gene calls are TRBV18 and TRBJ2-3, with 9 bases aligning to TRBD2. The CDR3 sequence is 16 residues long. Germline V CDR1 and CDR2: KGHSH, LQKENI. The ends lost 6 bases at V and 4 bases at J; junction bases unmatched: 11. DNA for the CDR3: TGTGCCAGCTCGACAACGGTAGCGGGAGTCCCAGATACGCAGTATTTT. Translation gives CASSTTVAGVPDTQYF.

The table lists this clone with a few counts. The rearrangement uses TRBV28 and TRBJ2-3; maybe TRBD2 (6 bases). Germline CDR1 is MDHEN and CDR2 is SYDVKM. With 11 bases removed from V and 3 bases from J, the gap between germline ends came to 12 bases. The CDR3 is 12 residues long. The CDR3 bases are TGTGCCTCGGGCGGGGAAACAGATACGCAGTATTTT. It specifies CASGGETDTQYF. Full variable domain (missing parts from reference TRBV28 and TRBJ2-3): DVKVTQSSRYLVKRTGEKVFLECVQDMDHENMFWYRQDPGLGLRLIYFSYDVKMKEKGDIPEGYSVSREKKERFSLILESASTNQTSMYLCASGGETDTQYFGPGTRLTVL.

The rearrangement links TRBV6-5 to TRBJ1-2; D gene unclear. The CDR3 has 14 residues. Trimming removed 5 bases at V and 8 bases at J, with 18 bases between. The germline CDR1 and CDR2 sequences are MNHEY and SVGAGI. CDR3 nucleotides: TGTGCCAGCAGTCCAGACTCCACCTATGGCGGCTACACCTTC. Translating gives CASSPDSTYGGYTF.

The gene calls are TRBV19 and TRBJ2-1; 11 bases are shared with TRBD2. The CDR3 totals 14 residues. Germline-derived CDR1 and CDR2 are LNHDA and SQIVND (reference sequence). Trimming took 7 bases from V and 7 from J; bases not matched to a gene: 6. The CDR3 loop reads CASNTLAGVNEQFF. In DNA form, the CDR3 reads TGTGCCAGTAATACACTAGCGGGAGTGAATGAGCAGTTCTTC.

V and J are TRBV10-2 and TRBJ1-2, with D hard to call. The V end lost 5 bases, the J end lost 1 base, and 8 bases lay between the germline ends. Germline V gene sequence: CDR1 WSHSY, CDR2 SAAADI. The CDR3 spans 13 residues. Here the CDR3 DNA reads TGCGCCAGCAGTCTGGTCAGTAACTATGGCTACACCTTC. This encodes CASSLVSNYGYTF.

J is TRBJ1-6 and V is TRBV6-5; the D gene is possibly TRBD1 (5 bases). Germline loops: CDR1 MNHEY, CDR2 SVGAGI. The CDR3 is 15 residues long. Trimming removed 5 bases at V and 8 bases at J, with 16 bases between. In DNA form, the CDR3 reads TGTGCCAGCAGTCCAGTCGACAGATTGGATTCACCCCTCCACTTT. Protein sequence: CASSPVDRLDSPLHF.

The rearrangement joins TRBV11-1 to TRBJ2-1; D may be TRBD2 (5 bases). The V gene's germline CDR1 is SGHAT and CDR2 FQDESV (reference sequence). This CDR3 region has 15 residues. With 3 bases removed from V and 7 bases from J, the gap between germline ends came to 16 bases. The DNA for the CDR3 is TGTGCCAGCAGCTTTTTGGCTCGGGGAGATAATGAGCAGTTCTTC. Translation gives CASSFLARGDNEQFF.

The chain uses TRBV6-1 and TRBJ1-2; no reliable D call. This CDR3 has 14 amino acids. Trimming shortened V by 2 bases and J by 8 bases, and 15 bases separated the two germline ends. Germline CDR1 is MNHNS and CDR2 is SASEGT. The CDR3 DNA sequence: TGTGCCAGCAGTGAAAATAAGCGGAACGGGGGCTACACCTTC. Protein sequence: CASSENKRNGGYTF.

The J gene is TRBJ1-5, the V gene TRBV18, with D tentatively TRBD1 (5 bases). The CDR3 totals 14 residues. Trimming pared 3 bases from V and 2 bases from J, leaving 8 bases between. CDR1 is KGHSH and CDR2 is LQKENI in the germline V gene. CDR3 in amino acids: CASSPGGGNQPQHF. CDR3 DNA: TGTGCCAGCTCACCTGGAGGGGGCAATCAGCCCCAGCATTTT.

This chain joins TRBV7-2 and TRBJ1-2; perhaps TRBD1 as D (5 bases). This CDR3 region has 13 residues. V lost 5 bases, J lost 8 bases, and 15 bases lay in between. Germline loops: CDR1 SGHTA, CDR2 FQGNSA. The CDR3 DNA reads TGTGCCAGCAGCCCTCAGGGCCGAAGGGGCTACACCTTC. This encodes CASSPQGRRGYTF. The full variable domain, its missing parts supplied by reference TRBV7-2 and TRBJ1-2, is GAGVSQSPSNKVTEKGKDVELRCDPISGHTALYWYRQSLGQGLEFLIYFQGNSAPDKSGLPSDRFSAERTGGSVSTLTIQRTQQEDSAVYLCASSPQGRRGYTFGSGTRLTVV.

The chain is built from TRBV28 and TRBJ1-2; no clear D. The CDR3 spans 13 residues. The germline V and J ends were trimmed by 2 bases and 11 bases, with 15 bases remaining between them. The V gene's germline CDR1 is MDHEN and CDR2 SYDVKM. The CDR3 sequence is CASSLVSSLAYTF. Here the CDR3 DNA reads TGTGCCAGCAGTTTAGTTTCTTCCTTGGCATACACCTTC.

The rearrangement joins TRBV5-6 to TRBJ2-7, with 8 bases that match TRBD2. V was pared by 1 base and J by 4 bases, with 4 bases of the junction left unmatched. Germline V gene sequence: CDR1 SGHDT, CDR2 YYEEEE. This CDR3 comprises 14 residues. This chain's CDR3 is CASSLREGPYEQYF. The CDR3 DNA reads as TGTGCCAGCAGCTTGCGGGAGGGGCCATACGAGCAGTACTTC.

This chain connects TRBV3-1 (or the pseudogene TRBV3-2) to TRBJ2-3; possible D gene TRBD1, 5 bases. The CDR3 loop spans 13 amino acids. Trimming shortened V by 6 bases and J by 2 bases, and 9 bases separated the two germline ends. Germline loops: CDR1 LGHDT, CDR2 YNNKEL (reference sequence). This CDR3 is CASSKTDTDTQYF. For the CDR3, the DNA is TGTGCCAGCAGTAAGACAGACACAGATACGCAGTATTTT.